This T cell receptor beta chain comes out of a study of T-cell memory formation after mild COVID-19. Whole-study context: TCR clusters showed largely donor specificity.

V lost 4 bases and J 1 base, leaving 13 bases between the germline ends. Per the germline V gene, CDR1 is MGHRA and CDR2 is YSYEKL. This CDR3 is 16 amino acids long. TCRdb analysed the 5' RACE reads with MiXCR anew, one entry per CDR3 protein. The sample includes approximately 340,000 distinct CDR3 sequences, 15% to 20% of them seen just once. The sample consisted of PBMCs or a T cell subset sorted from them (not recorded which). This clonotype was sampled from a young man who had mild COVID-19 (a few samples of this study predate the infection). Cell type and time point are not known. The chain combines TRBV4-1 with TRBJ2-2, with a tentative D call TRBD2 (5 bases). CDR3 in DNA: TGCGCCAGCAGCCCCGGCGACTACTTGAACACCGGGGAGCTGTTTTTT. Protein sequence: CASSPGDYLNTGELFF.